Described below is a single T cell receptor beta chain sequence and its context. The CDR3 has 14 residues. In the original processing: Estimation of nucleated cell counts was performed using reference gene primer amplification. Profiling relied on immunoSEQ multiplex PCR, and the TCRdb table lists in-frame clones only, not all of them. V, J and clone size reflect that table, while D and trimming were determined from the DNA. The sample carries some 240,000 clones, roughly 87% recorded once. The data belong to a study of blood T cell repertoires in COVID-19. Looking at the study overall: Specimens from acute and convalescent COVID-19 originated in the United States, Italy and Spain. The analysed material was cDNA or gDNA that came from T cells, B-cell-depleted T cells, or PBMCs.

The sequence derives from a middle-aged woman who had recovered from COVID-19. What was sequenced was peripheral blood. V usage is TRBV21-1 and J usage is TRBJ2-3; the D call TRBD2 from the table was never checked on the DNA. TRBV21-1 is tagged as a pseudogene. CDR3 region: CASRKRGGPDTQYF. The CDR3 DNA reads as TGTGCCAGCAGAAAAAGGGGGGGTCCAGATACGCAGTATTTT.